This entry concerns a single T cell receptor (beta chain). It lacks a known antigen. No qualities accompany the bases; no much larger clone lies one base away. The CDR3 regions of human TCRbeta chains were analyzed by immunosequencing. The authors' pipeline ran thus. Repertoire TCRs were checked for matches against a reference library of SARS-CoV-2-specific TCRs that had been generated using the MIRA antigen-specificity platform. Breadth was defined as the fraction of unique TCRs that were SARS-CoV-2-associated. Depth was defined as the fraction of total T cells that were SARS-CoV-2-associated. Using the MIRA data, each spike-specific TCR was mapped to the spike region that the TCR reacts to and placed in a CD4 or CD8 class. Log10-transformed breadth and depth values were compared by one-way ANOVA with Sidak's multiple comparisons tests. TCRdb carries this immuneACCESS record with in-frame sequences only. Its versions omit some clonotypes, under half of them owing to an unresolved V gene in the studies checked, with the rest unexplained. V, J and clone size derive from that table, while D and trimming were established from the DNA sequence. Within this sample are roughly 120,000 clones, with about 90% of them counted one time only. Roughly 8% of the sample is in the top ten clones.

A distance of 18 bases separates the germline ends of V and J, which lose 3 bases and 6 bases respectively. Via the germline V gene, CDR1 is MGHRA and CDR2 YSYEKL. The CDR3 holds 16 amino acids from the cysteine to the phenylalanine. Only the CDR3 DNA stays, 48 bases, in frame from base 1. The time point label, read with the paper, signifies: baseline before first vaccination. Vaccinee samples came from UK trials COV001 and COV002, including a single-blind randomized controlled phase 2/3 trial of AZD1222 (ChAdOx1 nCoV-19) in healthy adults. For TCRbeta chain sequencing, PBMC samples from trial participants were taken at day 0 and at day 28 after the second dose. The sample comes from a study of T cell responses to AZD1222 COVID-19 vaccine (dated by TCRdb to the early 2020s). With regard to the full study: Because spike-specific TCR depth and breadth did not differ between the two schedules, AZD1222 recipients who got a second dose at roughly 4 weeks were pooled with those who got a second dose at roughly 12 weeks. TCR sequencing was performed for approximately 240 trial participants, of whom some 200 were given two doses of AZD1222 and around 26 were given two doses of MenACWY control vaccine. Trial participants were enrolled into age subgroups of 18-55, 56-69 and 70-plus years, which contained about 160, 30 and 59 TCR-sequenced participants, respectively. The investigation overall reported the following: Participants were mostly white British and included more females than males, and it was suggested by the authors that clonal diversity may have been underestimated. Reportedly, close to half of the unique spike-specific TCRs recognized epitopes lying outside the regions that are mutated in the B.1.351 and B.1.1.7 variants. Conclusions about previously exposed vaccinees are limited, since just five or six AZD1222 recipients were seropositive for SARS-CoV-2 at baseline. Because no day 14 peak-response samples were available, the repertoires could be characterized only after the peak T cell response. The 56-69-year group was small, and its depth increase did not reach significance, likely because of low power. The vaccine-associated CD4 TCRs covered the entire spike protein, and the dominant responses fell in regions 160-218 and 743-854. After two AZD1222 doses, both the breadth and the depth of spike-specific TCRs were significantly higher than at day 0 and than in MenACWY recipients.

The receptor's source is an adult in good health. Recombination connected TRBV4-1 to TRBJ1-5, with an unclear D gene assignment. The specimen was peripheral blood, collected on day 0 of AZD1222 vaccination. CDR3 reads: CASSQAFPRGPQPQHF. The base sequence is TGCGCCAGCAGCCAGGCCTTTCCCAGAGGGCCTCAGCCCCAGCATTTT.